Following are 14 T cell receptor beta chains from one sample sequenced in a study of T cell responses to AZD1222 COVID-19 vaccine. Here immunoSEQ multiplex PCR was the method, and the copy in TCRdb shows in-frame clones only, minus some. Among just over 80,000 clones listed, more than 80% were seen once. This material consisted of peripheral blood, taken on day 0 of AZD1222 vaccination. These TCRs come from an adult in good health.

V is TRBV2 and J is TRBJ1-1, with 8 nucleotides matching TRBD1. This CDR3 contains 14 residues. Germline CDR1 SNHLY, CDR2 FYNNEI. Trimming took 7 bases from V and 1 from J; bases not matched to a gene: 5. The CDR3 DNA reads TGTGCCAGCAACAAGGACAGGGCGAACACTGAAGCTTTCTTT. This codes for CASNKDRANTEAFF.

This clone was observed a handful of times. The chain couples TRBV30 to TRBJ1-5; D is perhaps TRBD1 (5 bases). Germline CDR1 and CDR2: GTSNPN and SVGIG (reference sequence). The CDR3 length is 13 residues. V gave up 4 bases and J gave up 2 bases, with 9 bases separating them. Here the CDR3 DNA reads TGTGCCTGGACGATACAGGGCAATCAGCCCCAGCATTTT. This gives the protein CAWTIQGNQPQHF.

The V and J genes are TRBV7-9 and TRBJ2-1; D perhaps matches TRBD1 (5 bases). The germline V and J ends were trimmed by 2 bases and 7 bases, with 12 bases remaining between them. This CDR3 has 14 residues. Looked up from germline, CDR1 is SEHNR and CDR2 is FQNEAQ (reference sequence). The CDR3 sequence is CASSLPGAFNEQFF. The CDR3 bases are TGTGCCAGCAGCTTACCTGGGGCCTTTAATGAGCAGTTCTTC.

The chain joins TRBV11-2 to TRBJ1-1; TRBD1 might be the D (5 bases). Germline values: CDR1 SGHAT, CDR2 FQNNGV. This CDR3 contains 15 residues. Trimming stripped 1 base from V and 5 bases from J, with 14 bases between. The CDR3 sequence: CASSLARGGGTEAFF. The CDR3 DNA is TGTGCCAGCAGCTTAGCCCGGGGTGGGGGGACTGAAGCTTTCTTT. Combining the CDR3 with reference TRBV11-2 and TRBJ1-1 gives the whole variable domain EAGVAQSPRYKIIEKRQSVAFWCNPISGHATLYWYQQILGQGPKLLIQFQNNGVVDDSQLPKDRFSAERLKGVDSTLKIQPAKLEDSAVYLCASSLARGGGTEAFFGQGTRLTVV.

This clone was seen more than once but under ten times. The chain carries TRBV6-5 and TRBJ1-1; maybe TRBD1 (6 bases). The CDR3 has 16 amino acids. V lost 0 bases and J lost 5, with 16 bases in between. CDR1 is MNHEY and CDR2 is SVGAGI in the germline V gene. CDR3 loop: CASSYSHRGARTEAFF. The CDR3 DNA follows: TGTGCCAGCAGTTACTCGCACCGGGGGGCGAGGACTGAAGCTTTCTTT.

The chain is built from TRBV4-2 and TRBJ1-1; D unresolved. Per the germline V gene, CDR1 is LGHNA and CDR2 is YNFKEQ. The V end lost 4 bases, the J end lost 3 bases, and 12 bases lay between the germline ends. The CDR3 has 14 amino acids. The CDR3 region is CASSPRALHTEAFF. The CDR3 DNA reads as TGTGCCAGCAGCCCTCGTGCGCTCCACACTGAAGCTTTCTTT.

V and J are TRBV5-1 and TRBJ1-2; the D is unclear. Per the germline V gene, CDR1 is SGHRS and CDR2 is YFSETQ. This CDR3 has 13 residues. Trimming pared 2 bases from V and 4 bases from J, leaving 9 bases between. The CDR3 loop is CASSFGVGYGYTF. The CDR3 DNA reads TGCGCCAGCAGCTTCGGGGTTGGCTATGGCTACACCTTC. Full variable domain (rest looked up from reference TRBV5-1 and TRBJ1-2): KAGVTQTPRYLIKTRGQQVTLSCSPISGHRSVSWYQQTPGQGLQFLFEYFSETQRNKGNFPGRFSGRQFSNSRSEMNVSTLELGDSALYLCASSFGVGYGYTFGSGTRLTVV.

This chain links TRBV4-1 with TRBJ2-1; D unresolved. The CDR3 contains 12 residues. Per germline, CDR1 MGHRA and CDR2 YSYEKL. The V end lost 1 base, the J end lost 5 bases, and 3 bases lay between the germline ends. The CDR3 DNA is TGCGCCAGCAGCCAAGGGGACAATGAGCAGTTCTTC. Its protein is CASSQGDNEQFF.

A single count supports this clone. CDR3 DNA sequence: TGTGCCAGCAGCTCTTCCGGGACAGGGGGCGGCTATGGCTACACCTTC. As protein: CASSSSGTGGGYGYTF. The J gene is TRBJ1-2, the V gene TRBV7-3; 12 bases align to TRBD1. Germline V CDR1 and CDR2: SGHTA, FQGTGA. Trimming took 4 bases from V and 4 from J; bases not matched to a gene: 7. CDR3 size: 16 residues.

V and J are TRBV16 and TRBJ1-2, with a tentative D call TRBD1 (5 bases). This CDR3 comprises 17 residues. Germline V gene sequence: CDR1 KGHSY, CDR2 FQNENV. V gave up 0 bases and J gave up 6 bases, with 20 bases separating them. CDR3 sequence (DNA): TGTGCCAGCAGCCAATCGAGGTATGGCAGGGTGGACAATGGCTACACCTTC. This sequence encodes CASSQSRYGRVDNGYTF. The full variable domain, its missing parts supplied by reference TRBV16 and TRBJ1-2, is GEEVAQTPKHLVRGEGQKAKLYCAPIKGHSYVFWYQQVLKNEFKFLISFQNENVFDETGMPKERFSAKCLPNSPCSLEIQATKLEDSAVYFCASSQSRYGRVDNGYTFGSGTRLTVV.

The J gene is TRBJ1-2, the V gene TRBV7-7; D might be TRBD1 (5 bases). This CDR3 has 16 residues. CDR1 and CDR2 (germline): SSHAT, FNYEAQ (reference sequence). The V and J ends lost 5 bases and 0 bases respectively, with 16 bases between them. Here the CDR3 DNA reads TGTGCCAGCAGCAACATGCCCCGGGACCCTAACTATGGCTACACCTTC. Residues: CASSNMPRDPNYGYTF.

CDR3 amino acids: CASSLLTGGREKLFF. As DNA, the CDR3 is TGTGCCAGCAGCTTGTTGACAGGGGGCCGTGAAAAACTGTTTTTT. The rearrangement joins TRBV5-5 to TRBJ1-4, with TRBD1 matching 10 bases. This CDR3 has 15 amino acids. Germline V CDR1 and CDR2: SGHKS, YYEKEE (reference sequence). V was clipped by 1 base and J by 7 bases; unmatched bases: 4.

This chain joins TRBV9 and TRBJ2-5; D call uncertain. V was trimmed by 0 bases and J by 5 bases, leaving 11 bases between them. Looked up from germline, CDR1 is SGDLS and CDR2 is YYNGEE. The CDR3 totals 14 residues. CDR3 nucleotide sequence: TGTGCCAGCAGCGTAGGCCCGGGCTTGGAGACCCAGTACTTC. Encoded protein: CASSVGPGLETQYF.

The chain is built from TRBV12-5 and TRBJ1-1, with D perhaps matching TRBD1 (5 bases). Trimming stripped 0 bases from V and 1 base from J, with 9 bases between. CDR1 LGHNT and CDR2 FRNRAP come from the germline V gene. The CDR3 is 15 amino acids. CDR3 sequence: CASGLVLGGNTEAFF. The CDR3, as DNA: TGTGCTAGTGGTTTGGTACTTGGGGGGAACACTGAAGCTTTCTTT.